Below, 24 T cell receptor beta chains from the same sample are listed, as sequenced in a study of CD8+ T cells in alopecia areata. RNA was extracted and reverse transcribed into cDNA as the sequencing template. Repertoires were generated with immunoSEQ multiplex PCR, while TCRdb's copy carries only in-frame clones and drops some. Among 200,000 or so clones, roughly two fifths were seen once, and the ten largest hold around 0.48%. Treatment in this sample: oral pan-JAK inhibitor, 5-10 mg twice daily. The sequencing here drew on CD4+ T cells sorted from blood, taken at roughly week 30, from a patient treated with tofacitinib. These receptors were taken from a human donor with alopecia areata.

This chain uses TRBV7-9 with TRBJ2-7, with 7 bases lining up with TRBD2. This CDR3 spans 12 amino acids. The germline gives CDR1 SEHNR, CDR2 FQNEAQ (reference sequence). V lost 6 bases and J lost 6; bases outside the gene matches: 5. The CDR3 spells CASSTSAAEQYF. CDR3 sequence (DNA): TGTGCCAGCAGTACTAGCGCGGCCGAGCAGTACTTC.

The V and J genes are TRBV5-1 and TRBJ2-7, with TRBD1 matching 7 bases. Germline V gene sequence: CDR1 SGHRS, CDR2 YFSETQ. The CDR3 spans 13 residues. V was pared by 0 bases and J by 4 bases, with 1 base of the junction left unmatched. CDR3 sequence reads: CASSLGTGYEQYF. The DNA for the CDR3 is TGCGCCAGCAGCTTGGGGACAGGATACGAGCAGTACTTC.

The rearrangement uses TRBV7-2 and TRBJ2-1; the match to TRBD2 covers 8 bases. This CDR3 is built from 15 residues. V shed 5 bases, J shed 5 bases, and the junction held 8 bases outside the gene matches. CDR1 is SGHTA, CDR2 FQGNSA, per germline. CDR3 DNA sequence: TGTGCCAGCAGCCTCCGGGGGGGCCGGAACAATGAGCAGTTCTTC. As protein: CASSLRGGRNNEQFF.

This clone was counted ten times or more. J is TRBJ1-1 and V is TRBV5-4; D is uncertain. V lost 0 bases, J lost 5 bases, and 8 bases lay in between. The CDR3 runs 13 residues. Per germline, CDR1 SGHNT and CDR2 YYREEE (reference sequence). For the CDR3, the DNA is TGTGCCAGCAGCTTGGGTACAGCAACTGAAGCTTTCTTT. It is translated as CASSLGTATEAFF.

The chain is built from TRBV29-1 and TRBJ1-1; D not resolved. Germline CDR1 SQVTM, CDR2 ANQGSEA. The CDR3 is made up of 13 amino acids. V lost 6 bases and J 0 bases, leaving 11 bases between the germline ends. The CDR3 here is CSVGSQLNTEAFF. CDR3 in DNA: TGCAGCGTGGGCTCACAGTTGAACACTGAAGCTTTCTTT.

In this sample, this clone turned up many times. The chain joins TRBV10-1 to TRBJ1-2; weak D call: TRBD1 (6 bases). Germline-derived CDR1 and CDR2 are WNHNN and SYGVQD (reference sequence). The CDR3 is 16 amino acids. V was cut by 10 bases and J by 3 bases, with 24 bases left in between. The CDR3 nucleotides are TGCGCCACGAACCCACTCTGGCGACAGGACGACTATGGCTACACCTTC. This encodes CATNPLWRQDDYGYTF.

The chain combines TRBV9 with TRBJ1-2; D might be TRBD1 (5 bases). Trimming removed 0 bases at V and 2 bases at J, with 8 bases between. Germline V gene sequence: CDR1 SGDLS, CDR2 YYNGEE. CDR3 length: 14 residues. DNA of the CDR3: TGTGCCAGCAGCGTAGCCGGGGGGAACTATGGCTACACCTTC. It codes for CASSVAGGNYGYTF.

The chain couples TRBV4-1 to TRBJ2-7, with D possibly TRBD2 on 5 matching bases. With 3 bases removed from V and 0 bases from J, the gap between germline ends came to 15 bases. Germline assignment: CDR1 MGHRA and CDR2 YSYEKL. The CDR3 has 16 amino acids. This CDR3 is CASSQSPGGSSYEQYF. In DNA form, the CDR3 reads TGCGCCAGCAGCCAGTCGCCCGGAGGCAGCTCCTACGAGCAGTACTTC.

The J gene is TRBJ2-4, the V gene TRBV7-8; the match to TRBD1 covers 10 bases. The CDR3 length is 17 residues. The germline V gene encodes CDR1 SGHVS and CDR2 FQNEAQ. The junction had 3 bases not matched to a gene; V was cut back by 1 base and J by 0 bases. The CDR3 nucleotides read TGTGCCAGCAGCTTAGGGACAGGGGGAGAAGCCAAAAACATTCAGTACTTC. Its translation: CASSLGTGGEAKNIQYF. Looking up the rest from reference TRBV7-8 and TRBJ2-4 gives the full variable domain: GAGVSQSPRYKVAKRGQDVALRCDPISGHVSLFWYQQALGQGPEFLTYFQNEAQLDKSGLPSDRFFAERPEGSVSTLKIQRTQQEDSAVYLCASSLGTGGEAKNIQYFGAGTRLSVL.

In this sample, this clone turned up a few times. This rearrangement joins TRBV6-1 to TRBJ2-2, with TRBD1 as a possible D gene (5 bases). Trimming pared 2 bases from V and 0 bases from J, leaving 16 bases between. This CDR3 is built from 18 residues. The V gene's germline CDR1 is MNHNS and CDR2 SASEGT. The DNA for the CDR3 is TGTGCCAGCAGTGAAAGCTCGGCAGGGCCGACGAACACCGGGGAGCTGTTTTTT. This translates into CASSESSAGPTNTGELFF.

For the CDR3, the DNA is TGTGCCAGCAGTGGCACAGTCGAAAAACTGTTTTTT. This sequence encodes CASSGTVEKLFF. V gene TRBV25-1 combines with J gene TRBJ1-4, with D uncertain. The CDR3 totals 12 residues. Germline CDR1 is MGHDK and CDR2 is SYGVNS. Trimming took off 4 bases at V and 8 bases at J, with 8 bases between the two ends.

The table lists this clone with a few counts. The chain uses TRBV6-5 and TRBJ2-4, with D possibly TRBD1 on 6 matching bases. Trimming took 5 bases from V and 10 from J, leaving 12 bases between them. Per the germline V gene, CDR1 is MNHEY and CDR2 is SVGAGI. This CDR3 is built from 12 residues. The CDR3 nucleotides read TGTGCCAGCAGTCTGAACGGACAGATTCAGTACTTC. This sequence encodes CASSLNGQIQYF.

The chain is built from TRBV7-3 and TRBJ2-3; D is unclear. In germline, CDR1 is SGHTA, CDR2 FQGTGA. The CDR3 has 15 residues. Trimming pared 2 bases from V and 1 base from J, leaving 10 bases between. CDR3 loop: CASSLELSGTDTQYF. CDR3 bases: TGTGCCAGCAGCTTAGAACTGAGCGGCACAGATACGCAGTATTTT.

This clone was observed a handful of times. The CDR3 DNA is TGTGCCAGCATGGGGGGGAACTATGGCTACACCTTC. Translating it yields CASMGGNYGYTF. The V gene is TRBV6-5, the J gene TRBJ1-2; D possibly corresponds to TRBD1 (5 bases). Germline CDR1 MNHEY, CDR2 SVGAGI. Trimming removed 7 bases at V and 2 bases at J, with 8 bases between. CDR3 size: 12 residues.

The CDR3: CAWSVRVTGSDGYTF. DNA for the CDR3: TGTGCCTGGAGTGTCCGGGTCACCGGATCGGATGGCTACACCTTC. The gene calls are TRBV30 and TRBJ1-2; D is uncertain. Trimming cost V 0 bases and J 6 bases, with 17 bases left between them. Germline V gene lookup returns CDR1 GTSNPN and CDR2 SVGIG (reference sequence). The CDR3 is made up of 15 amino acids.

There are a few counts of this clone. The CDR3 spells CASSLNNEKLFF. For the CDR3, the DNA is TGTGCCAGCAGCTTGAATAATGAAAAACTGTTTTTT. V and J are TRBV7-3 and TRBJ1-4; D remains ambiguous. The length of the CDR3 is 12 residues. The ends were cut back, 3 bases at V and 4 bases at J, with 3 bases in the middle. The germline gives CDR1 SGHTA, CDR2 FQGTGA. The variable domain in full, completed from reference TRBV7-3 and TRBJ1-4, reads GAGVSQTPSNKVTEKGKYVELRCDPISGHTALYWYRQSLGQGPEFLIYFQGTGAADDSGLPNDRFFAVRPEGSVSTLKIQRTERGDSAVYLCASSLNNEKLFFGSGTQLSVL.

A few counts support this clone. The sample has other DNA sequences that encode this CDR3 too. The gene calls are TRBV5-1 and TRBJ2-7; TRBD1 agrees at 7 bases. V was pared by 4 bases and J by 4 bases, with 5 bases of the junction left unmatched. The CDR3 contains 13 residues. The germline gives CDR1 SGHRS, CDR2 YFSETQ. The CDR3 sequence is CASSPGQTYEQYF. Here the CDR3 DNA reads TGCGCCAGCAGCCCGGGACAGACTTACGAGCAGTACTTC. Filled out from reference TRBV5-1 and TRBJ2-7, the complete variable domain reads KAGVTQTPRYLIKTRGQQVTLSCSPISGHRSVSWYQQTPGQGLQFLFEYFSETQRNKGNFPGRFSGRQFSNSRSEMNVSTLELGDSALYLCASSPGQTYEQYFGPGTRLTVT.

The gene calls are TRBV29-1 and TRBJ1-2; D is possibly TRBD1 (5 bases). With 8 bases removed from V and 6 bases from J, the gap between germline ends came to 16 bases. The germline gives CDR1 SQVTM, CDR2 ANQGSEA. This CDR3 is 12 amino acids long. The CDR3, as DNA: TGCAGCACACGACGGGTGGGGGATGGCTACACCTTC. Translating gives CSTRRVGDGYTF.

This clone was seen more than once but under ten times. DNA of the CDR3: TGTGCCAGCAGTGAATCTTACAAAAATGAAAAACTGTTTTTT. Protein: CASSESYKNEKLFF. The chain couples TRBV25-1 to TRBJ1-4; no reliable D call. Trimming took 1 base from V and 5 from J, leaving 8 bases between them. In germline, CDR1 is MGHDK, CDR2 SYGVNS. The CDR3 totals 14 residues.

J is TRBJ1-1 and V is TRBV4-2; 10 bases map to TRBD1. The CDR3 is 16 residues long. The germline V gene encodes CDR1 LGHNA and CDR2 YNFKEQ. The junction had 13 bases not matched to a gene; V was cut back by 1 base and J by 11 bases. The CDR3 loop reads CASSQVVRTGGAKAFF. The DNA of the CDR3 is TGTGCCAGCAGCCAAGTCGTTCGGACAGGGGGTGCAAAGGCTTTCTTT.

The rearrangement joins TRBV30 to TRBJ1-1; TRBD1 matches at 7 bases. The ends lost 1 base at V and 7 bases at J; junction bases unmatched: 6. Germline assignment: CDR1 GTSNPN and CDR2 SVGIG (reference sequence). The CDR3 has 13 residues. In DNA form, the CDR3 reads TGTGCCTGGAGTGGACTCCAGGGGGTTGAAGCTTTCTTT. It specifies CAWSGLQGVEAFF.

This clone was seen a few times. The chain uses TRBV30 and TRBJ2-1; D is unclear. The V gene's germline CDR1 is GTSNPN and CDR2 SVGIG (reference sequence). V was cut by 2 bases and J by 9 bases, with 17 bases left in between. This CDR3 is built from 14 residues. The CDR3 DNA is TGTGCCTGGAGTTGGAATAGCTTGGTTGGTGAGCAGTTCTTC. Protein product: CAWSWNSLVGEQFF.

This clone was recorded at least ten times. The J gene is TRBJ2-5, the V gene TRBV5-8; 9 bases align to TRBD1. CDR1 SGHTS and CDR2 YDEGEE come from the germline V gene. CDR3 size: 15 residues. V lost 0 bases to trimming and J lost 5 bases; unmatched junction nucleotides: 5. CDR3 in DNA: TGTGCCAGCAGCTTGGGGGGGACAGGGACGGAGACCCAGTACTTC. It encodes CASSLGGTGTETQYF. Looking up the rest from reference TRBV5-8 and TRBJ2-5 gives the full variable domain: EAGVTQSPTHLIKTRGQQATLRCSPISGHTSVYWYQQALGLGLQFLLWYDEGEERNRGNFPPRFSGRQFPNYSSELNVNALELEDSALYLCASSLGGTGTETQYFGPGTRLLVL.

V and J are TRBV6-1 and TRBJ1-2; D is unclear. Germline V gene lookup returns CDR1 MNHNS and CDR2 SASEGT. This CDR3 spans 12 amino acids. Trimming took off 6 bases at V and 3 bases at J, with 8 bases between the two ends. The CDR3 sequence is CASSPAYYGYTF. As DNA, the CDR3 is TGTGCCAGCAGCCCCGCCTACTATGGCTACACCTTC.